What follows are 8 T cell receptor beta chains derived from one specimen sequenced in a study of blood T cell repertoires in COVID-19. The repertoire was sequenced with immunoSEQ multiplex PCR; TCRdb's copy has only in-frame clones and lacks some. This table holds approximately 300,000 clones, 65% to 85% found once. The sample was peripheral blood. These receptors originate from a person in their 70s with COVID-19, enrolled during active disease.

The J gene is TRBJ1-6, the V gene TRBV3-1 (or the pseudogene TRBV3-2); D is ambiguous. Germline CDR1 and CDR2: LGHDT and YNNKEL (reference sequence). The germline V and J ends were trimmed by 1 base and 10 bases, with 11 bases remaining between them. The CDR3 contains 14 residues. The CDR3 loop is CASSQVINNSPLHF. As DNA, the CDR3 is TGTGCCAGCAGCCAAGTGATCAACAACTCACCCCTCCACTTT.

This clone was found once. V and J are TRBV6-5 and TRBJ1-5; unclear D gene. The CDR3 is 14 residues long. Germline lookup yields CDR1 MNHEY and CDR2 SVGAGI. Trimming stripped 5 bases from V and 6 bases from J, with 14 bases between. The CDR3 nucleotides read TGTGCCAGCAGTCCAATGGGAGGCGGTCAGCCCCAGCATTTT. This translates into CASSPMGGGQPQHF.

The V gene is TRBV2, the J gene TRBJ1-1; D not certain. CDR1 SNHLY and CDR2 FYNNEI come from the germline V gene. With 3 bases removed from V and 6 bases from J, the gap between germline ends came to 8 bases. This CDR3 has 12 amino acids. CDR3 residues: CASSDFLAEAFF. The DNA for the CDR3 is TGTGCCAGCAGTGACTTCCTTGCTGAAGCTTTCTTT.

This chain uses TRBV5-1 with TRBJ1-1, with 8 nucleotides matching TRBD1. V trimming: 4 bases; J trimming: 0 bases; junction bases outside the gene matches: 2. The germline gives CDR1 SGHRS, CDR2 YFSETQ. The CDR3 spans 14 residues. In nucleotides, the CDR3 is TGCGCCAGCAGCCAGGACAGGGTGAACACTGAAGCTTTCTTT. Its protein is CASSQDRVNTEAFF. Based on the CDR3 plus reference TRBV5-1 and TRBJ1-1, the full variable domain is KAGVTQTPRYLIKTRGQQVTLSCSPISGHRSVSWYQQTPGQGLQFLFEYFSETQRNKGNFPGRFSGRQFSNSRSEMNVSTLELGDSALYLCASSQDRVNTEAFFGQGTRLTVV.

The chain recombines TRBV3-1 (or the pseudogene TRBV3-2) with TRBJ1-2, with D possibly TRBD1 on 6 matching bases. CDR1 is LGHDT and CDR2 is YNNKEL in the germline V gene (reference sequence). The V gene lost 0 bases and the J gene lost 3 bases, with 11 bases spanning the gap. The CDR3 spans 15 residues. The CDR3 nucleotides are TGTGCCAGCAGCCAAGATAGGGCAGGGGACTATGGCTACACCTTC. As protein: CASSQDRAGDYGYTF.

The chain links TRBV11-1 to TRBJ1-1, with 9 bases that match TRBD1. CDR1 and CDR2 from the germline V gene are SGHAT and FQDESV (reference sequence). The CDR3 is 13 residues long. The trim removed 5 bases at V and 10 bases at J, leaving 8 bases unmatched. As DNA, the CDR3 is TGTGCCAGCAGCCCCGGACAGGGGTTTAGAGCTTTCTTT. This encodes CASSPGQGFRAFF.

This rearrangement joins TRBV6-4 to TRBJ1-3; D is perhaps TRBD1 (6 bases). The CDR3 has 17 residues. Trimming cost V 9 bases and J 0 bases, with 21 bases left between them. The germline V gene encodes CDR1 MRHNA and CDR2 SNTAGT. CDR3 amino acids: CARDGQRRAVSGNTIYF. The CDR3 DNA is TGTGCCAGGGACGGACAGCGCCGCGCAGTCTCTGGAAACACCATATATTTT.

This clone was seen only once. The rearrangement links TRBV4-2 to TRBJ2-1; TRBD1 aligns across 10 bases. Trimming at V came to 5 bases and at J to 9 bases, leaving 7 bases not matched to a gene. Germline V gene data show CDR1 as LGHNA and CDR2 as YNFKEQ. The CDR3 runs to 14 residues. In DNA form, the CDR3 reads TGTGCCAGCAGCTCAGGACAGGGGGTAAGTGAGCAGTTCTTC. Protein: CASSSGQGVSEQFF.